Listed here are 13 T cell receptor beta chains from one sample, sequenced in a study of blood T cell repertoires in COVID-19. Data came from immunoSEQ multiplex PCR; TCRdb stores just in-frame clones and leaves some out. The sample holds about 21,000 clones, about 90% seen once. Specimen: peripheral blood. These TCRs come from a human donor in a cohort sampled during active COVID-19.

J is TRBJ2-7 and V is TRBV7-9; D is undetermined. Per germline, CDR1 SEHNR and CDR2 FQNEAQ (reference sequence). The CDR3 spans 13 residues. Trimming removed 4 bases from V and 9 bases from J, with 16 bases in between. In nucleotides, the CDR3 is TGTGCCAGCAGCTCCGAGTGGGCAGAACGGCAGTACTTC. This encodes CASSSEWAERQYF.

This clone occurred a few times. This rearrangement joins TRBV2 to TRBJ2-7; the D is unclear. This CDR3 region has 11 residues. Between the trimmed V and J ends, which lost 8 bases and 5 bases, there was a span of 10 bases. From germline, CDR1 is SNHLY and CDR2 FYNNEI. CDR3 sequence (DNA): TGTGCCAGCGCTTTGGGCCACGAGCAGTACTTC. Translation: CASALGHEQYF.

This clone appeared once. This rearrangement joins TRBV5-1 to TRBJ1-2; 8 nucleotides line up with TRBD1. Trimming took 3 bases from V and 7 from J; bases not matched to a gene: 14. Germline CDR1 SGHRS, CDR2 YFSETQ. This CDR3 is built from 16 residues. DNA for the CDR3: TGCGCCAGCAGCTCTGGACAGGGCGGGATCGGGGCTGGCTACACCTTC. This translates into CASSSGQGGIGAGYTF.

This rearrangement joins TRBV5-6 to TRBJ1-1; D remains ambiguous. Germline V gene sequence: CDR1 SGHDT, CDR2 YYEEEE. The CDR3 contains 14 residues. V was shortened by 6 bases and J by 4 bases, with 16 bases between the two germline ends. This CDR3 reads CASNPVRVGTEAFF. DNA of the CDR3: TGTGCCAGCAACCCCGTCCGGGTGGGCACTGAAGCTTTCTTT.

This clone was detected once. The chain combines TRBV19 with TRBJ2-1; possible D gene TRBD2, 6 bases. The CDR3 consists of 15 residues. Trimming took 3 bases from V and 6 from J, leaving 15 bases between them. CDR1 and CDR2 (germline): LNHDA, SQIVND (reference sequence). CDR3 sequence reads: CASSIGSGEVNEQFF. In nucleotides, the CDR3 is TGTGCCAGTAGTATCGGTAGCGGAGAAGTCAATGAGCAGTTCTTC.

The rearrangement uses TRBV7-9 and TRBJ1-1; D call uncertain. The V end was cut by 2 bases, the J end by 4 bases, with 8 bases between. The CDR3 is made up of 13 amino acids. CDR1 SEHNR and CDR2 FQNEAQ come from the germline V gene (reference sequence). DNA for the CDR3: TGTGCCAGCAGCTTAAACTCCGGCACTGAAGCTTTCTTT. As protein: CASSLNSGTEAFF. Full variable domain (remainder filled in from reference TRBV7-9 and TRBJ1-1): DTGVSQNPRHKITKRGQNVTFRCDPISEHNRLYWYRQTLGQGPEFLTYFQNEAQLEKSRLLSDRFSAERPKGSFSTLEIQRTEQGDSAMYLCASSLNSGTEAFFGQGTRLTVV.

This rearrangement joins TRBV2 to TRBJ2-2, with 12 bases lining up with TRBD2. The germline V gene encodes CDR1 SNHLY and CDR2 FYNNEI. Trimming at V came to 6 bases and at J to 6 bases, leaving 5 bases not matched to a gene. CDR3 length: 15 residues. The CDR3 region is CASRSTSGSPGELFF. CDR3 in DNA: TGTGCCAGCAGGTCGACTAGCGGGAGTCCCGGGGAGCTGTTTTTT. Variable domain in full (rest from reference TRBV2 and TRBJ2-2): EPEVTQTPSHQVTQMGQEVILRCVPISNHLYFYWYRQILGQKVEFLVSFYNNEISEKSEIFDDQFSVERPDGSNFTLKIRSTKLEDSAMYFCASRSTSGSPGELFFGEGSRLTVL.

This chain uses TRBV7-9 with TRBJ2-1; 8 nucleotides match TRBD2. The J segment lost 9 bases and the V segment lost 2 bases, leaving 9 bases of the junction unmatched. CDR3 length: 15 residues. The V gene's germline CDR1 is SEHNR and CDR2 FQNEAQ (reference sequence). CDR3 sequence: CASSLTSGDVSEQFF. Here the CDR3 DNA reads TGTGCCAGCAGCTTAACTAGCGGCGACGTTAGTGAGCAGTTCTTC.

The V gene is TRBV6-2 or TRBV6-3, the J gene TRBJ2-7; perhaps TRBD2 as D (5 bases). The germline V and J ends were trimmed by 3 bases and 2 bases, with 17 bases remaining between them. The germline CDR1 and CDR2 sequences are MNHEY and SVGEGT. CDR3 length equals 16 residues. CDR3: CASSYLFSAPTYEQYF. DNA of the CDR3: TGTGCCAGCAGTTATCTCTTTAGCGCACCAACCTACGAGCAGTACTTC.

This clone was detected only once. CDR3 in amino acids: CASSVGATSYNEQFF. CDR3 nucleotide sequence: TGTGCCAGCAGCGTAGGCGCAACCTCCTACAATGAGCAGTTCTTC. This chain connects TRBV9 to TRBJ2-1; D call uncertain. Trimming removed 0 bases from V and 0 bases from J, with 7 bases in between. Germline V gene data show CDR1 as SGDLS and CDR2 as YYNGEE. This CDR3 is 15 amino acids long.

This rearrangement joins TRBV25-1 to TRBJ2-1, with 14 nucleotides matching TRBD2. Germline CDR1 and CDR2: MGHDK and SYGVNS. The CDR3 contains 15 residues. The junction had 4 bases not matched to a gene; V was cut back by 4 bases and J by 8 bases. In DNA, the CDR3 is TGTGCCAGCAGTGGGAGACTAGCGGGAGGGCATGAGCAGTTCTTC. It codes for CASSGRLAGGHEQFF.

This clone was observed once. The chain uses TRBV3-1 (or the pseudogene TRBV3-2) and TRBJ2-7, with 9 nucleotides matching TRBD1. The CDR3 has 18 residues. V gave up 2 bases and J gave up 6 bases; unmatched junction bases: 17. Germline-derived CDR1 and CDR2 are LGHDT and YNNKEL (reference sequence). CDR3 loop: CASSQKNSGTGSLREQYF. The DNA of the CDR3 is TGTGCCAGCAGCCAAAAGAATTCAGGGACAGGGAGTTTGCGCGAGCAGTACTTC.

This clone was detected only once. The CDR3: CASSQAGTPGSDTQYF. In nucleotides, the CDR3 is TGCGCCAGCAGCCAGGCCGGGACTCCTGGGTCAGATACGCAGTATTTT. This chain links TRBV4-1 with TRBJ2-3; possible D gene TRBD2, 6 bases. Germline V gene lookup returns CDR1 MGHRA and CDR2 YSYEKL. V was trimmed by 3 bases and J by 4 bases, leaving 17 bases between them. The CDR3 covers 16 residues.